The T cell receptor beta chain described here comes from a study of cytomegalovirus exposure and HLA in healthy donors. Study as a whole: The 130 or so validation repertoires used the same platform as the roughly 670 first-cohort repertoires (as reported by a later analysis). Findings and limits, study-wide: Within the 120 or so validation repertoires, first-cohort TCR clusters tended to co-occur, according to a later analysis.

TCRdb's table, derived via immunoSEQ multiplex PCR, lists solely in-frame clones and lacks some. The sample has roughly 260,000 clones; around nine tenths are singletons. Germline CDR1 LNHDA, CDR2 SQIVND (reference sequence). The CDR3 is 13 residues long. V lost 5 bases, J lost 3 bases, and 10 bases lay in between. As for this clone: Its antigen remains unknown.

The source of this sequence is a man aged 18 to 30 in good health and CMV-seronegative. This chain connects TRBV19 to TRBJ2-5; D possibly corresponds to TRBD2 (6 bases). The sample was PBMCs. Written as DNA, the CDR3 is TGTGCCAGTAGTTTGGGAGGAGAAGAGACCCAGTACTTC. It is translated as CASSLGGEETQYF.